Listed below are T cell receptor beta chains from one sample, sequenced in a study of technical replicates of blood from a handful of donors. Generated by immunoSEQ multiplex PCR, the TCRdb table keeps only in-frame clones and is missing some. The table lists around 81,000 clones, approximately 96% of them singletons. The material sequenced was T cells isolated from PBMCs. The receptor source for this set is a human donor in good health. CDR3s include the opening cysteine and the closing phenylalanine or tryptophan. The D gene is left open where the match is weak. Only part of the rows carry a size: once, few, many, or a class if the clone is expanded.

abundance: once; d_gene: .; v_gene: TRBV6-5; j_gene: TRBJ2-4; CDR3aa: CASSYGPWTEGNIQYF; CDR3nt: TGTGCCAGCAGTTACGGACCCTGGACAGAGGGAAACATTCAGTACTTC
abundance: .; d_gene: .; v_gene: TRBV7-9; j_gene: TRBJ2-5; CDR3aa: CASSSRLGGGEETQYF; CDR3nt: TGTGCCAGCAGCTCCCGTTTGGGGGGAGGTGAAGAGACCCAGTACTTC
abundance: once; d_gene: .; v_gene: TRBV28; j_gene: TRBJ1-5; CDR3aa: CASSRSKGLNNQPQHF; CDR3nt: TGTGCCAGCAGTCGATCAAAGGGGTTGAACAATCAGCCCCAGCATTTT
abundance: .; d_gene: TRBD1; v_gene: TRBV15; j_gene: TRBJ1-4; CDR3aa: CATSRTGSNEKLFF; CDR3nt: TGTGCCACCAGCAGGACAGGGTCTAATGAAAAACTGTTTTTT
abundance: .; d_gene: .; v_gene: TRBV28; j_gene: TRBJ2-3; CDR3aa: CASSYQGSADTQYF; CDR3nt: TGTGCCAGCAGTTATCAGGGAAGCGCAGATACGCAGTATTTT
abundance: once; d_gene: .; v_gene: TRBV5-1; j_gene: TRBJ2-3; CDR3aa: CASSLGLLTDTQYF; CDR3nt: TGCGCCAGCAGCTTGGGGCTGTTGACAGATACGCAGTATTTT
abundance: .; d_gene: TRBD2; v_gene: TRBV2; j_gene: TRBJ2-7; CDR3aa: CASLGGSSYEQYF; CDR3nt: TGTGCCAGCCTAGGCGGGAGCTCCTACGAGCAGTACTTC
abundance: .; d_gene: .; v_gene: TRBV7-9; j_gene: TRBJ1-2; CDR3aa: CASSFRGQRGYTF; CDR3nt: TGTGCCAGCAGCTTTCGAGGACAGCGGGGCTACACCTTC
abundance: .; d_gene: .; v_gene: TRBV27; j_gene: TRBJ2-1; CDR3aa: CASGLTLNEQFF; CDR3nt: TGTGCCAGTGGACTAACTCTCAATGAGCAGTTCTTC
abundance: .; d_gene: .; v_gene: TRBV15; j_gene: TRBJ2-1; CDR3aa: CATSRVVVQGGNEQFF; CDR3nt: TGTGCCACCAGCAGAGTAGTAGTTCAGGGTGGGAATGAGCAGTTCTTC